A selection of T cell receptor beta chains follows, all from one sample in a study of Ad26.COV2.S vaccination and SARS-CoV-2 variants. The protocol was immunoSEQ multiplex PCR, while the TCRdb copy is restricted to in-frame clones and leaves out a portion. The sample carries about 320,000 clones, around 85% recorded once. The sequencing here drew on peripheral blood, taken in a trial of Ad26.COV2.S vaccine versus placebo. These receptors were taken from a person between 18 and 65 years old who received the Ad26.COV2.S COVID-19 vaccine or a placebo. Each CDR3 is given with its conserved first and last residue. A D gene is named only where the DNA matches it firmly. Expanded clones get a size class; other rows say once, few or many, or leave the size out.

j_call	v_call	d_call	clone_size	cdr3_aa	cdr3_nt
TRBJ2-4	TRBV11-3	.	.	CASSLEGGNIQYF	TGTGCCAGCAGCTTAGAGGGTGGAAACATTCAGTACTTC
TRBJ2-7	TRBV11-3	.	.	CASSFSQGSYEQYF	TGTGCCAGCAGCTTTTCCCAGGGCTCCTACGAGCAGTACTTC
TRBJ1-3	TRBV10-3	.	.	CAISDRGEAGNTIYF	TGTGCCATCAGTGATCGGGGAGAGGCTGGAAACACCATATATTTT
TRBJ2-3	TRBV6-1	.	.	CASSERGGTDTQYF	TGTGCCAGCAGTGAAAGGGGTGGAACAGATACGCAGTATTTT
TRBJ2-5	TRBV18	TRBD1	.	CASSPSGTGFETQYF	TGTGCCAGCTCACCATCCGGGACAGGGTTTGAGACCCAGTACTTC
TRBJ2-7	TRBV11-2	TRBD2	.	CASSLLRRGGPLSEQYF	TGTGCCAGCAGCTTACTCCGGCGGGGGGGGCCCTTGAGTGAGCAGTACTTC
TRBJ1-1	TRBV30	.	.	CAWRQGWGTEAFF	TGTGCCTGGAGACAGGGATGGGGGACTGAAGCTTTCTTT
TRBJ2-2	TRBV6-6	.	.	CASSFSGGGELFF	TGTGCCAGCAGTTTCTCCGGGGGCGGGGAGCTGTTTTTT
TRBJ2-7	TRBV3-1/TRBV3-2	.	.	CASSQVFASYEQYF	TGTGCCAGCAGCCAAGTATTCGCGTCCTACGAGCAGTACTTC
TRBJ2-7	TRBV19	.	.	CASSSDRYEQYF	TGTGCCAGTAGTAGCGACAGATACGAGCAGTACTTC
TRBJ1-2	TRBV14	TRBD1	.	CASSQDRGTGGYTF	TGTGCCAGCAGCCAAGACAGGGGGACGGGTGGCTACACCTTC
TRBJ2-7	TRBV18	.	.	CASSALGEQYF	TGTGCCAGCTCGGCATTGGGGGAGCAGTACTTC
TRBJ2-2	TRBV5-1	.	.	CASSFGDSDTGELFF	TGCGCCAGCAGCTTCGGGGATTCTGACACCGGGGAGCTGTTTTTT
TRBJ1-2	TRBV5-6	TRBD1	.	CASSLRTGSQGYTF	TGTGCCAGCAGCTTGAGGACAGGAAGCCAAGGCTACACCTTC
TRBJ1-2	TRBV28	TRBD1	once	CASSSGQGIYGYTF	TGTGCCAGCAGTTCCGGACAGGGGATCTATGGCTACACCTTC
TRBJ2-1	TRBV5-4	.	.	CASSLDSNEQFF	TGTGCCAGCAGCTTGGACTCGAATGAGCAGTTCTTC
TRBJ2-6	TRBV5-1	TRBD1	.	CASSSTGVNSGANVLTF	TGCGCCAGCAGCTCAACAGGGGTAAACTCTGGGGCCAACGTCCTGACTTTC
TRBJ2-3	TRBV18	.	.	CASSPRQGGDTQYF	TGTGCCAGCTCACCACGCCAGGGCGGAGATACGCAGTATTTT
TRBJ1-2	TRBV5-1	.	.	CASSLDGDYGYTF	TGCGCCAGCAGCTTGGACGGGGACTATGGCTACACCTTC
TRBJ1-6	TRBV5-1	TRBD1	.	CASSPGQGAFNSPLHF	TGCGCCAGCAGCCCCGGTCAGGGGGCTTTTAATTCACCCCTCCACTTT
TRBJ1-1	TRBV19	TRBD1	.	CASRDRGRALNTEAFF	TGTGCCAGTAGAGACAGGGGTAGGGCCTTGAACACTGAAGCTTTCTTT
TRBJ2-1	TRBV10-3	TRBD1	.	CAIMTTDRGGGNEQFF	TGTGCCATCATGACTACGGACAGGGGAGGAGGCAATGAGCAGTTCTTC
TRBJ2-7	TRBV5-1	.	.	CASSFGAYEQYF	TGCGCCAGCAGCTTTGGCGCCTACGAGCAGTACTTC
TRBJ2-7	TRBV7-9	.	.	CASSLEGPYEQYF	TGTGCCAGCAGCTTAGAGGGGCCCTACGAGCAGTACTTC